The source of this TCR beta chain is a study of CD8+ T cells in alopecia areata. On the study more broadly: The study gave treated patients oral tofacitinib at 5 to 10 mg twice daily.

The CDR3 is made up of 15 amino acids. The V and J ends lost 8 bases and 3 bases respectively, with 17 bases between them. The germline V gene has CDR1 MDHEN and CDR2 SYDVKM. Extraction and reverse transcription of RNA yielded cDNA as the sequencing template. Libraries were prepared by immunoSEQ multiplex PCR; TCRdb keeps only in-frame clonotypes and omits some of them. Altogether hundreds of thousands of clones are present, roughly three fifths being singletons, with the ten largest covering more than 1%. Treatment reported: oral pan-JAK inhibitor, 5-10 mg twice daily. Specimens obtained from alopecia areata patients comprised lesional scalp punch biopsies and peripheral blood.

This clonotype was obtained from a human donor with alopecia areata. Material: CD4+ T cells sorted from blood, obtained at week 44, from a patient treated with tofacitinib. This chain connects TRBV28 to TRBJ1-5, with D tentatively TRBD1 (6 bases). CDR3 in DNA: TGTGCCAGCTCTAGAGAGGGGGGAGTCAATCAGCCCCAGCATTTT. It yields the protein CASSREGGVNQPQHF.